A selection of T cell receptor beta chains follows, all from one sample in a study of cytomegalovirus exposure and HLA in healthy donors. Some clones are missing from TCRdb's copy, which holds only in-frame ones; the method was immunoSEQ multiplex PCR. Of about 160,000 clones listed, roughly 77% were seen once; the top ten hold 3.5% to 4.5%. The sequenced sample was PBMCs. The origin of the receptors is a human donor in good health. The CDR3 runs from the conserved cysteine through the conserved F or W. The D gene is left open where the match is weak. Expanded clones are given a class, and other clones once, few, many or no size at all.

NA | NA | TRBJ2-4 | 14 | TRBV7-9 | TGTGCCAGCAGCTTAGAAGTACACGGGAACATTCAGTACTTC | CASSLEVHGNIQYF
NA | TRBD1 | TRBJ1-1 | 12 | TRBV5-4 | TGTGCCAGCAGCTTGCGGACAGGTGAAGCTTTCTTT | CASSLRTGEAFF
NA | TRBD2 | TRBJ2-1 | 15 | TRBV19 | TGTGCCAGTAGTATAGGGGGGACTACCCTCGGGGAGCAGTTCTTC | CASSIGGTTLGEQFF
NA | TRBD2 | TRBJ2-1 | 15 | TRBV5-6 | TGTGCCAGCAGCTTGACTAGCGGGGGGGCCAATGAGCAGTTCTTC | CASSLTSGGANEQFF
NA | NA | TRBJ2-3 | 13 | TRBV6-5 | TGTGCCAGCAGAACACCTCTGACAGATACGCAGTATTTT | CASRTPLTDTQYF
few | NA | TRBJ1-3 | 16 | TRBV21-1 | TGTGCCAGCAGCAAAGCCGACAGGGGCTCTGGAAACACCATATATTTT | CASSKADRGSGNTIYF
NA | TRBD1 | TRBJ1-2 | 14 | TRBV10-3 | TGTGCCATCAGCCCCATCGGGACAGGGGATGGCTACACCTTC | CAISPIGTGDGYTF
NA | TRBD1 | TRBJ2-7 | 15 | TRBV5-4 | TGTGCCAGCAGCCAACAGGGGACAAGCTCCTACGAGCAGTACTTC | CASSQQGTSSYEQYF
NA | TRBD1 | TRBJ1-6 | 18 | TRBV5-1 | TGCGCCAGCAGCTGGGGGGAGATACGGGACAGGGATCTTTCACCCCTCCACTTT | CASSWGEIRDRDLSPLHF
NA | NA | TRBJ1-4 | 14 | TRBV19 | TGTGCCAGTAGTAGCCCCAGGGCGTATGAAAAACTGTTTTTT | CASSSPRAYEKLFF
NA | NA | TRBJ2-5 | 13 | TRBV7-9 | TGTGCCAGCAGCTTACTACCGGAAGAGACCCAGTACTTC | CASSLLPEETQYF
NA | NA | TRBJ1-2 | 13 | TRBV28 | TGTGCCAGCAGTTTTCAGGATGACTATGGCTACACCTTC | CASSFQDDYGYTF
NA | NA | TRBJ2-7 | 15 | TRBV7-8 | TGTGCCAGCAGCTTAGGGAATACAGGGCGCTACGAGCAGTACTTC | CASSLGNTGRYEQYF
NA | NA | TRBJ2-7 | 13 | TRBV6-5 | TGTGCCAGCAGTTACGGTGCGCTTCGGGAGCAGTACTTC | CASSYGALREQYF
NA | TRBD2 | TRBJ2-5 | 16 | TRBV28 | TGTGCCAGCAGTGGGGGAACTAGCGGGAGTCGGGAGACCCAGTACTTC | CASSGGTSGSRETQYF
NA | TRBD1 | TRBJ2-7 | 14 | TRBV19 | TGTGCCAGTAGTAAGACAGGGGGAGTCTACGAGCAGTACTTC | CASSKTGGVYEQYF
once | NA | TRBJ2-3 | 18 | TRBV18 | TGTGCCAGCTCACCATTTCCGAATCGGGGGTTAAGCACAGATACGCAGTATTTT | CASSPFPNRGLSTDTQYF
NA | TRBD1 | TRBJ1-5 | 14 | TRBV2 | TGTGCCAGCAGGGGGTTCAGGGGGCTATCGGAGGAGCATTTT | CASRGFRGLSEEHF
once | NA | TRBJ1-2 | 16 | TRBV9 | TGTGCCAGCAGCGAGGGGAACGGACACAGGGTCTATGGCTACACCTTC | CASSEGNGHRVYGYTF
NA | TRBD2 | TRBJ2-7 | 13 | TRBV7-9 | TGTGCCAGCGGACCGGGACTAGAGAACGAGCAGTACTTC | CASGPGLENEQYF
NA | NA | TRBJ1-6 | 16 | TRBV7-9 | TGTTCCAGCAGCTCCAACCCCACTGTGTTGAATTCACCCCTCCACTTT | CSSSSNPTVLNSPLHF
NA | NA | TRBJ2-1 | 15 | TRBV6-1 | TGTGCCAGCCAGTTTGCCCGGACAGCCAACAATGAGCAGTTCTTC | CASQFARTANNEQFF
NA | NA | TRBJ2-5 | 15 | TRBV9 | TGTGCCAGCAGCGTAGTATCAGGGCAAGAAGAGACCCAGTACTTC | CASSVVSGQEETQYF
once | TRBD2 | TRBJ2-1 | 20 | TRBV14 | TGTGCCAGCAGCCAAGCTTTTTTTAGGACTAGCGGGAGAAGATACAATGAGCAGTTCTTC | CASSQAFFRTSGRRYNEQFF
NA | NA | TRBJ2-7 | 13 | TRBV30 | TGTGCCTGGAGTTATGAGAGCTCCTACGAGCAGTACTTC | CAWSYESSYEQYF
once | NA | TRBJ2-2 | 15 | TRBV27 | TGTGCCAGCAGGGGGGGAAGGGCCGGTACCGGGGAGCTGTTTTTT | CASRGGRAGTGELFF
NA | NA | TRBJ2-7 | 15 | TRBV5-8 | TGTGCCAGCAGCTTGGAAGAGATACCCACCTACGAGCAGTACTTC | CASSLEEIPTYEQYF
NA | NA | TRBJ2-5 | 13 | TRBV19 | TGTGCCAGTAGTATCGGCAGGCAAGAGACCCAGTACTTC | CASSIGRQETQYF
NA | TRBD1 | TRBJ2-7 | 15 | TRBV5-4 | TGTGCCAGCAGCTTGGTCCGACAGGGGGCCTACGAGCAGTACTTC | CASSLVRQGAYEQYF